This note documents a single T cell receptor beta chain sequence. The data belong to a study of blood T cell repertoires in COVID-19. Across the whole study: The United States, Italy and Spain were the sources of the acute and convalescent COVID-19 samples.

V was shortened by 4 bases and J by 3 bases, with 16 bases between the two germline ends. Germline CDR1 is SGHKS and CDR2 is YYEKEE (reference sequence). This CDR3 comprises 15 residues. Per the authors' pipeline: How many nucleated cells were present was estimated from reference gene primer amplification. Libraries were prepared by immunoSEQ multiplex PCR; TCRdb keeps only in-frame clonotypes and omits some of them. That table is the source of V, J and clone size, and D and trimming were worked out from the DNA. The sample consists of about 110,000 clones, about 85% of them appearing once. The chain has TRBV5-5 and TRBJ1-2, with TRBD1 as a possible D gene (6 bases). Sequenced material: peripheral blood. This clonotype originated in a woman aged 65 to 85 with acute or convalescent COVID-19. This CDR3 reads CASSLGAGRYYGYTF. CDR3 in DNA: TGTGCCAGCAGCCTGGGGGCGGGACGGTACTATGGCTACACCTTC.